Each of the 5 T cell receptor beta chains below was sequenced from the same sample in a study of T cell responses to AZD1222 COVID-19 vaccine. Profiling relied on immunoSEQ multiplex PCR, and the TCRdb table lists in-frame clones only, not all of them. Here the sample spans approximately 76,000 clones, about 90% being singletons. Material: peripheral blood, obtained on day 0 of MenACWY control vaccination. These receptors were obtained from an adult in good health.

The CDR3 nucleotides are TGTGCCAGTAGTGACTGGACCGGGACGGTCTATGGCTACACCTTC. This translates into CASSDWTGTVYGYTF. The chain employs TRBV19 and TRBJ1-2; possibly TRBD1 for D (5 bases). Germline values: CDR1 LNHDA, CDR2 SQIVND (reference sequence). CDR3 length: 15 residues. V was shortened by 5 bases and J by 4 bases, with 17 bases between the two germline ends. Complete variable domain (other parts from reference TRBV19 and TRBJ1-2): DGGITQSPKYLFRKEGQNVTLSCEQNLNHDAMYWYRQDPGQGLRLIYYSQIVNDFQKGDIAEGYSVSREKKESFPLTVTSAQKNPTAFYLCASSDWTGTVYGYTFGSGTRLTVV.

This chain uses TRBV27 with TRBJ1-5; 8 positions match TRBD1. The CDR3 is 13 residues long. Trimming took 5 bases from V and 9 from J; bases not matched to a gene: 6. Germline V gives CDR1 MNHEY, CDR2 SMNVEV (reference sequence). The CDR3 sequence: CASSVTGARPQHF. CDR3 DNA: TGTGCCAGCAGTGTGACAGGGGCTCGGCCCCAGCATTTT.

The chain carries TRBV11-1 and TRBJ2-6, with D unresolved. V was pared by 1 base and J by 2 bases, with 9 bases between. Germline V CDR1 and CDR2: SGHAT, FQDESV (reference sequence). CDR3 size: 16 residues. The CDR3 spells CASSLVGGPGANVLTF. CDR3 bases: TGTGCCAGCAGCTTAGTCGGTGGGCCTGGGGCCAACGTCCTGACTTTC. The variable domain in full, with the rest retrieved from reference TRBV11-1 and TRBJ2-6, is EAEVAQSPRYKITEKSQAVAFWCDPISGHATLYWYRQILGQGPELLVQFQDESVVDDSQLPKDRFSAERLKGVDSTLKIQPAELGDSAMYLCASSLVGGPGANVLTFGAGSRLTVL.

A few counts support this clone. This chain links TRBV2 with TRBJ1-6; D may be TRBD1 (5 bases). From germline, CDR1 is SNHLY and CDR2 FYNNEI. The CDR3 sequence is 15 residues long. Trimming took off 1 base at V and 9 bases at J, with 13 bases between the two ends. The DNA for the CDR3 is TGTGCCAGCAGTGAAGAGACCCGAGGGGCTTCACCCCTCCACTTT. Its translation is CASSEETRGASPLHF.

On this clone: In the same sample, other DNA sequences code for this CDR3. CDR3 residues: CASSIPGDSNQPQHF. The CDR3 DNA reads as TGTGCCAGTAGTATCCCCGGGGATAGCAATCAGCCCCAGCATTTT. The chain recombines TRBV19 with TRBJ1-5; D gene unclear. CDR1 is LNHDA, CDR2 SQIVND, per germline (reference sequence). Trimming shortened V by 3 bases and J by 0 bases, and 9 bases separated the two germline ends. The CDR3 length is 15 residues.